One and the same sample provided the 24 T cell receptor beta chains below, sequenced in a study of response to subunit inactivated influenza vaccine. TCRdb called the RT-PCR reads again in MiXCR, with one record for every CDR3 protein. The sample lists under 200,000 distinct CDR3 sequences, 9.5% to 13% occurring once. This material consisted of non-naive T cells sorted from PBMCs, taken 45 days after vaccination. The source is a man aged 45-65 years who received an inactivated influenza vaccine.

This clonotype was recorded a few times. The chain employs TRBV10-3 and TRBJ2-3; 8 nucleotides line up with TRBD2. The germline V gene encodes CDR1 ENHRY and CDR2 SYGVKD. V lost 6 bases and J lost 5; bases outside the gene matches: 7. The CDR3 contains 14 residues. Here the CDR3 reads CAIRLGGARDTQYF. CDR3 DNA: TGTGCCATCAGGCTCGGGGGGGCTCGAGATACGCAGTATTTT.

This clonotype came up many times. The genes are TRBV29-1 and TRBJ2-5; no definite D call. Trimming took off 1 base at V and 0 bases at J, with 6 bases between the two ends. Germline CDR1 is SQVTM and CDR2 is ANQGSEA. There are 13 residues in the CDR3. The CDR3 DNA sequence: TGCAGCGTTGAAGTTCCTAACCAAGAGACCCAGTACTTC. This codes for CSVEVPNQETQYF.

This clonotype was observed a few times. V gene TRBV12-3 or TRBV12-4 combines with J gene TRBJ1-3; no reliable D call. This CDR3 has 15 residues. Between the trimmed V and J ends, which lost 5 bases and 0 bases, there was a span of 11 bases. The CDR3 reads CASSPRHSSGNTIYF. CDR3 DNA sequence: TGTGCCAGCAGTCCTCGACACAGCTCTGGAAACACCATATATTTT.

The CDR3 DNA follows: TGTGCCGCGCGAGGCCAAGAGGGGAATCCTGAAGCTTTCTTT. Its protein product is CAARGQEGNPEAFF. The chain couples TRBV10-3 to TRBJ1-1; perhaps TRBD1 as D (5 bases). The germline gives CDR1 ENHRY, CDR2 SYGVKD. The V end lost 11 bases, the J end lost 6 bases, and 22 bases lay between the germline ends. CDR3 size: 14 residues.

In its sample, this clonotype was seen a few times. V is TRBV20-1 and J is TRBJ2-1; the D is unclear. V lost 0 bases, J lost 6 bases, and 9 bases lay in between. This CDR3 has 13 residues. Germline CDR1 reads DFQATT; CDR2 reads SNEGSKA (reference sequence). CDR3 protein: CSARDPGVNEQFF. The CDR3 DNA reads as TGCAGTGCTAGAGATCCTGGCGTCAATGAGCAGTTCTTC.

At least ten counts were recorded for this clonotype. This sequence joins TRBV5-4 and TRBJ2-7, with TRBD1 matching 7 bases. V shed 4 bases, J shed 2 bases, and the junction held 12 bases outside the gene matches. This CDR3 is built from 16 residues. CDR1 is SGHNT and CDR2 is YYREEE in the germline V gene (reference sequence). Written as DNA, the CDR3 is TGTGCCAGCAGCCGCCGGACAGGACTCTTCGCCTACGAGCAGTACTTC. Encoded protein: CASSRRTGLFAYEQYF.

CDR3 sequence (DNA): TGCGCCAGCAGCCGGGCCGATGGGGGCACTTCACCCCTCCACTTT. This codes for CASSRADGGTSPLHF. This chain links TRBV4-1 with TRBJ1-6; weak D call: TRBD1 (6 bases). The CDR3 has 15 residues. The germline CDR1 and CDR2 sequences are MGHRA and YSYEKL. Trimming cost V 4 bases and J 9 bases, with 16 bases left between them.

This clonotype showed up just a few times. This chain connects TRBV10-2 to TRBJ1-1, with D unresolved. Germline-derived CDR1 and CDR2 are WSHSY and SAAADI. There are 14 residues in the CDR3. V was trimmed by 7 bases and J by 4 bases, leaving 16 bases between them. The CDR3 region has the DNA TGCGCCAGCACTGTGAGTAGGACCTTCACTGAAGCTTTCTTT. As protein: CASTVSRTFTEAFF.

This clonotype has a handful of counts. The chain uses TRBV4-1 and TRBJ2-5; 11 positions agree with TRBD2. The CDR3 has 15 amino acids. Germline-derived CDR1 and CDR2 are MGHRA and YSYEKL. V trimming: 1 base; J trimming: 5 bases; junction bases outside the gene matches: 3. This chain's CDR3 is CASSQVAGGLETQYF. CDR3 bases: TGCGCCAGCAGCCAAGTAGCGGGAGGGCTGGAGACCCAGTACTTC.

The chain carries TRBV19 and TRBJ2-4; maybe TRBD1 (5 bases). Trimming left V 2 bases short and J 3 bases short, with 11 bases between. From germline, CDR1 is LNHDA and CDR2 SQIVND (reference sequence). The CDR3 is 15 residues long. CDR3 nucleotides: TGTGCCAGTAGTATAAACTGGCAGGGCAAAAACATTCAGTACTTC. This encodes CASSINWQGKNIQYF.

This clonotype has just a few counts. DNA of the CDR3: TGTGCCATCAGTGAATCGAGGATATCCTACGAGCAGTACTTC. Its translation: CAISESRISYEQYF. The chain has TRBV10-3 and TRBJ2-7; D is ambiguous. This CDR3 is built from 14 residues. V lost 3 bases, J lost 1 base, and 10 bases lay in between. Germline values: CDR1 ENHRY, CDR2 SYGVKD.

This chain uses TRBV20-1 with TRBJ1-1; D gene unclear. Trimming shortened V by 4 bases and J by 3 bases, and 9 bases separated the two germline ends. Germline assignment: CDR1 DFQATT and CDR2 SNEGSKA (reference sequence). The CDR3 sequence is 12 residues long. CDR3 residues: CSAIPRHTEAFF. The CDR3 nucleotides are TGCAGTGCTATACCCAGGCACACTGAAGCTTTCTTT.

In its sample, this clonotype was seen a few times. The J gene is TRBJ1-6, the V gene TRBV27, with unresolved D. V was pared by 4 bases and J by 1 base, with 11 bases between. This CDR3 has 16 amino acids. Germline values: CDR1 MNHEY, CDR2 SMNVEV (reference sequence). CDR3 bases: TGTGCCAGCAGTTACGGACGGGGTTCCTATAATTCACCCCTCCACTTT. Its translation is CASSYGRGSYNSPLHF.

The chain employs TRBV10-3 and TRBJ2-3; D unresolved. The V end was cut by 2 bases, the J end by 9 bases, with 6 bases between. This CDR3 has 11 amino acids. Per the germline V gene, CDR1 is ENHRY and CDR2 is SYGVKD. The chain's CDR3 is CAISEQNTQYF. The CDR3 DNA reads TGTGCCATCAGTGAGCAGAACACGCAGTATTTT.

This clonotype has at least ten counts. This chain connects TRBV4-2 to TRBJ2-7; 9 positions agree with TRBD1. The J segment lost 2 bases and the V segment lost 5 bases, leaving 7 bases of the junction unmatched. Germline V CDR1 and CDR2: LGHNA, YNFKEQ. The CDR3 is 15 residues long. The CDR3 DNA follows: TGTGCCAGCAGCGCTAGGACAGGGGACACCTACGAGCAGTACTTC. Its protein product is CASSARTGDTYEQYF.

The table lists this clonotype with a few counts. This chain uses TRBV11-1 with TRBJ2-5, with D uncertain. Per the germline V gene, CDR1 is SGHAT and CDR2 is FQDESV (reference sequence). Between the trimmed V and J ends, which lost 1 base and 4 bases, there was a span of 7 bases. The CDR3 has 13 amino acids. CDR3 bases: TGTGCCAGCAGCTTAGGGGAATCAGAGACCCAGTACTTC. This codes for CASSLGESETQYF.

The table lists this clonotype with many counts. The chain joins TRBV3-1 to TRBJ2-1; D may be TRBD2 (5 bases). This CDR3 has 14 amino acids. V lost 0 bases, J lost 10 bases, and 13 bases lay in between. Looked up from germline, CDR1 is LGHDT and CDR2 is YNNKEL (reference sequence). The CDR3 region is CASSQDRLTGEQFF. The CDR3 DNA reads TGTGCCAGCAGCCAAGATCGCCTCACGGGGGAGCAGTTCTTC.

This clonotype was seen at least ten times. V and J are TRBV7-8 and TRBJ2-7, with 8 bases that match TRBD1. The CDR3 length is 17 residues. In germline, CDR1 is SGHVS, CDR2 FQNEAQ. J lost 0 bases, V lost 1 base, and 8 bases had no gene match. CDR3: CASSLDSGTGPSYEQYF. CDR3 nucleotides: TGTGCCAGCAGCTTAGACTCCGGGACAGGACCCTCCTACGAGCAGTACTTC.

V usage is TRBV6-2 or TRBV6-3 and J usage is TRBJ1-1, with 7 nucleotides matching TRBD1. Germline V CDR1 and CDR2: MNHEY, SVGEGT. The CDR3 spans 15 residues. The ends lost 2 bases at V and 0 bases at J; junction bases unmatched: 3. The chain's CDR3 is CASSYGGQMNTEAFF. For the CDR3, the DNA is TGTGCCAGCAGTTACGGGGGACAGATGAACACTGAAGCTTTCTTT.

As concerns this clonotype: A read error is possible here, since a much larger clone lies one base away. The CDR3 sequence: CASSLDQGSVGEQFF. In DNA, the CDR3 is TGCGCCAGCAGCTTAGACCAGGGGTCGGTAGGTGAGCAGTTCTTC. The gene calls are TRBV5-1 and TRBJ2-1, with D possibly TRBD1 on 6 matching bases. The germline V gene has CDR1 SGHRS and CDR2 YFSETQ. V lost 2 bases, J lost 9 bases, and 18 bases lay in between. CDR3 size: 15 residues.

The genes are TRBV6-2 or TRBV6-3 and TRBJ2-3; D ambiguous. The CDR3 contains 15 residues. V was clipped by 0 bases and J by 6 bases, with 13 bases between them. Germline V gives CDR1 MNHEY, CDR2 SVGEGT. CDR3 amino acids: CASSYSDGELDTQYF. The CDR3 DNA is TGTGCCAGCAGTTACTCTGACGGAGAATTGGATACGCAGTATTTT.

This clonotype showed up many times. V gene TRBV24-1 combines with J gene TRBJ2-6; 7 bases line up with TRBD2. Germline V gives CDR1 KGHDR, CDR2 SFDVKD. The CDR3 has 18 amino acids. V trimming: 3 bases; J trimming: 1 base; junction bases outside the gene matches: 8. The CDR3 loop is CATSDGRGKSSGANVLTF. CDR3 nucleotides: TGTGCCACCAGTGATGGGAGGGGAAAGTCATCTGGGGCCAACGTCCTGACTTTC.

This clonotype showed up just a few times. The chain has TRBV20-1 and TRBJ2-1; maybe TRBD2 (5 bases). Between the trimmed V and J ends, which lost 0 bases and 1 base, there was a span of 13 bases. The germline gives CDR1 DFQATT, CDR2 SNEGSKA (reference sequence). The CDR3 sequence is 16 residues long. The CDR3 region is CSARDPGSVSYNEQFF. In nucleotides, the CDR3 is TGCAGTGCTAGAGATCCGGGAAGTGTTTCCTACAATGAGCAGTTCTTC.

This clonotype was seen a few times. V and J are TRBV11-2 and TRBJ1-6, with 9 bases lining up with TRBD1. The V gene's germline CDR1 is SGHAT and CDR2 FQNNGV. The CDR3 totals 18 residues. The V gene end was trimmed by 0 bases and the J gene end by 2 bases; junction bases not matched to a gene: 5. As DNA, the CDR3 is TGTGCCAGCAGCTTAGAGCCGGGACAGGGCCCCTATAATTCACCCCTCCACTTT. Protein: CASSLEPGQGPYNSPLHF.